Sequencing of this TCR beta chain was carried out in a study of cytomegalovirus exposure and HLA in healthy donors. The wider study: Early released data had around 79 million unique TCRs, all coming from HLA-typed donors.

Unrecorded immune exposure was likely among donors, who were nominally healthy when sampled. Per germline, CDR1 SGHRS and CDR2 YFSETQ. V dropped 2 bases and J dropped 3 bases, with 12 bases sitting between them. The CDR3 is 14 residues long. It was with 60 Vbeta and 13 Jbeta primers that the PCR ran. Sequencing was performed with immunoSEQ multiplex PCR; in TCRdb, only in-frame clones are kept and a portion is missing. The sample holds roughly 200,000 clones. The receptor's source is a girl aged 2 to 10 in good health and CMV-seropositive. The chain carries TRBV5-1 and TRBJ2-7, with a tentative D call TRBD2 (6 bases). The sequenced sample was PBMCs. The CDR3 bases are TGCGCCAGCAGCTTTCGGGAGCGGAGCTACGAGCAGTACTTC. The encoded protein is CASSFRERSYEQYF. Full variable domain (outside the CDR3, taken from reference TRBV5-1 and TRBJ2-7): KAGVTQTPRYLIKTRGQQVTLSCSPISGHRSVSWYQQTPGQGLQFLFEYFSETQRNKGNFPGRFSGRQFSNSRSEMNVSTLELGDSALYLCASSFRERSYEQYFGPGTRLTVT.